Below are 30 T cell receptor beta chains sequenced from a single sample in a study of T cells after somatic rescue of genetic block. Libraries were prepared by immunoSEQ multiplex PCR; TCRdb keeps only in-frame clonotypes and omits some of them. This table has 85,000 to 100,000 clones, approximately 90% appearing once. What was sequenced was peripheral blood mononuclear cells (PBMCs). Source of these receptors: a young woman.

V gene TRBV13 combines with J gene TRBJ2-7, with D unclear. Germline CDR1 PRHDT, CDR2 FYEKMQ (reference sequence). The CDR3 runs to 13 residues. Trimming removed 5 bases at V and 2 bases at J, with 10 bases between. The CDR3 sequence: CASSLLGTYEQYF. CDR3 in DNA: TGTGCCAGCAGCCTCCTGGGGACCTACGAGCAGTACTTC.

The chain combines TRBV25-1 with TRBJ1-3, with D possibly being TRBD1 (5 bases). The length of the CDR3 is 13 residues. Germline V gene lookup returns CDR1 MGHDK and CDR2 SYGVNS. Between the trimmed V and J ends, which lost 5 bases and 4 bases, there was a span of 9 bases. CDR3 DNA: TGTGCCAGCAGTCGGGGGTTAGGAAACACCATATATTTT. As protein: CASSRGLGNTIYF.

This clone was found a few times. The V and J genes are TRBV5-5 and TRBJ2-7, with 11 bases identical to TRBD2. Germline CDR1 is SGHKS and CDR2 is YYEKEE (reference sequence). The CDR3 is made up of 16 amino acids. The V gene end was trimmed by 1 base and the J gene end by 2 bases; junction bases not matched to a gene: 5. The CDR3 loop reads CASSLYTSGGTYEQYF. Written as DNA, the CDR3 is TGTGCCAGCAGCTTGTATACTAGCGGGGGAACCTACGAGCAGTACTTC.

The chain joins TRBV10-3 to TRBJ1-1; D ambiguous. Deletions cut 6 bases from V and 5 bases from J, with 13 bases between. Germline CDR1 is ENHRY and CDR2 is SYGVKD. CDR3 size: 13 residues. DNA for the CDR3: TGTGCCATCAGCCTCGGGGAGGGTACTGAAGCTTTCTTT. Its protein is CAISLGEGTEAFF.

DNA of the CDR3: TGTGCCAGCAGCCAAACTTCGTGGCAGAACCGCTATGGCTACACCTTC. This encodes CASSQTSWQNRYGYTF. This rearrangement joins TRBV7-9 to TRBJ1-2; D gene unclear. CDR3 size: 16 residues. Trimming pared 5 bases from V and 4 bases from J, leaving 20 bases between. Per the germline V gene, CDR1 is SEHNR and CDR2 is FQNEAQ (reference sequence). Using reference TRBV7-9 and TRBJ1-2 for the parts outside the CDR3, the full variable domain is DTGVSQNPRHKITKRGQNVTFRCDPISEHNRLYWYRQTLGQGPEFLTYFQNEAQLEKSRLLSDRFSAERPKGSFSTLEIQRTEQGDSAMYLCASSQTSWQNRYGYTFGSGTRLTVV.

V usage is TRBV27 and J usage is TRBJ2-1, with 10 bases that match TRBD2. Per germline, CDR1 MNHEY and CDR2 SMNVEV (reference sequence). This CDR3 has 15 residues. V lost 7 bases to trimming and J lost 7 bases; unmatched junction nucleotides: 10. CDR3 in DNA: TGTGCCAGCATGAAAGCGGGAGGGCCGAGGAATGAGCAGTTCTTC. Protein sequence: CASMKAGGPRNEQFF.

V and J are TRBV5-4 and TRBJ2-2; 7 bases map to TRBD2. Germline CDR1 reads SGHNT; CDR2 reads YYREEE (reference sequence). Trimming took 0 bases from V and 4 from J; bases not matched to a gene: 0. The CDR3 has 14 amino acids. CDR3 sequence: CASSLAGGTGELFF. DNA of the CDR3: TGTGCCAGCAGCTTGGCGGGAGGCACCGGGGAGCTGTTTTTT.

This chain joins TRBV28 and TRBJ1-4; a possible D gene is TRBD1 (5 bases). The CDR3 consists of 17 residues. With 3 bases removed from V and 4 bases from J, the gap between germline ends came to 18 bases. Per germline, CDR1 MDHEN and CDR2 SYDVKM. The CDR3, as DNA: TGTGCCAGCAGTTTGGCGGGGCTTACAGGTTTTAATGAAAAACTGTTTTTT. Translated: CASSLAGLTGFNEKLFF.

This clone was detected only once. This sequence joins TRBV2 and TRBJ1-4; perhaps TRBD1 as D (5 bases). The germline V and J ends were trimmed by 8 bases and 5 bases, with 12 bases remaining between them. Germline values: CDR1 SNHLY, CDR2 FYNNEI. The CDR3 totals 13 residues. In DNA form, the CDR3 reads TGTGCCAGCTTACGACAGCAGAATGAAAAACTGTTTTTT. Translating gives CASLRQQNEKLFF.

The genes are TRBV6-5 and TRBJ2-7; the match to TRBD1 covers 7 bases. Germline CDR1 is MNHEY and CDR2 is SVGAGI. The CDR3 length is 11 residues. J gave up 10 bases and V 10 bases, and 10 bases lay outside the gene matches. In nucleotides, the CDR3 is TGTGCCACGCGGTACCGGGACAGACAGTACTTC. Amino acids: CATRYRDRQYF.

The genes are TRBV27 and TRBJ2-3; the D gene could be TRBD1 or TRBD2 (5 bases each). The length of the CDR3 is 15 residues. Trimming took off 5 bases at V and 3 bases at J, with 15 bases between the two ends. CDR1 is MNHEY, CDR2 SMNVEV, per germline (reference sequence). CDR3 sequence: CASSGTVHGTDTQYF. The CDR3 DNA reads as TGTGCCAGCAGTGGGACCGTCCACGGTACAGATACGCAGTATTTT.

This rearrangement joins TRBV29-1 to TRBJ2-7; maybe TRBD1 (6 bases). The CDR3 is 11 residues long. Per the germline V gene, CDR1 is SQVTM and CDR2 is ANQGSEA. Trimming removed 7 bases at V and 2 bases at J, with 9 bases between. The CDR3 protein is CSGRGAYEQYF. The CDR3 DNA reads TGCAGCGGCAGGGGTGCCTACGAGCAGTACTTC.

The V call is TRBV7-2, the J call TRBJ2-7, with 8 bases lining up with TRBD2. CDR1 and CDR2 from the germline V gene are SGHTA and FQGNSA. The CDR3 is 16 amino acids. The V segment lost 2 bases and the J segment 2 bases; nucleotides outside the gene matches: 8. Written as DNA, the CDR3 is TGTGCCAGCAGCTTACAGGCGGGAGGCCTCCCCTACGAGCAGTACTTC. Translation gives CASSLQAGGLPYEQYF.

Comments on this clone: At one boundary the junction diverges from the germline segment, which might be a read error. The gene calls are TRBV7-7 and TRBJ2-2, with D possibly TRBD1 on 5 matching bases. Germline V gene data show CDR1 as SSHAT and CDR2 as FNYEAQ (reference sequence). The CDR3 covers 13 residues. This CDR3 reads CASSSQGTGELFF. DNA for the CDR3: TGTGCTAGCAGCTCGCAGGGTACCGGGGAGCTGTTTTTT.

The rearrangement joins TRBV29-1 to TRBJ1-1; 8 bases agree with TRBD1. Germline values: CDR1 SQVTM, CDR2 ANQGSEA. The CDR3 spans 13 residues. Trimming took 5 bases from V and 4 from J; bases not matched to a gene: 6. CDR3 sequence reads: CSVHRGVGTEAFF. The CDR3 bases are TGCAGCGTTCACAGGGGGGTCGGCACTGAAGCTTTCTTT.

This clone showed up just once. The chain combines TRBV5-1 with TRBJ2-7, with 8 bases that match TRBD2. Per germline, CDR1 SGHRS and CDR2 YFSETQ. The CDR3 length is 19 residues. The V gene end was trimmed by 0 bases and the J gene end by 0 bases; junction bases not matched to a gene: 14. CDR3 DNA: TGCGCCAGCAGCTTGGGGCGTTTACCCAGCGGGAGTTCCTCCTACGAGCAGTACTTC. This codes for CASSLGRLPSGSSSYEQYF.

This chain joins TRBV6-5 and TRBJ1-2; 9 positions agree with TRBD1. Trimming removed 0 bases from V and 8 bases from J; junction bases left unmatched: 7. The CDR3 extends over 15 amino acids. Germline-derived CDR1 and CDR2 are MNHEY and SVGAGI. Written as DNA, the CDR3 is TGTGCCAGCAGTTACTCGGGACAGGGAAGTTTCGGCTACACCTTC. Translating gives CASSYSGQGSFGYTF.

J is TRBJ1-1 and V is TRBV28; TRBD1 agrees at 11 bases. The V gene end was trimmed by 6 bases and the J gene end by 2 bases; junction bases not matched to a gene: 2. The CDR3 consists of 14 residues. Germline CDR1 and CDR2: MDHEN and SYDVKM. CDR3 DNA: TGTGCCAGCAGGGACAGGGGGCTCAACACTGAAGCTTTCTTT. Its translation: CASRDRGLNTEAFF.

V and J are TRBV18 and TRBJ2-2; 7 positions match TRBD1. Per germline, CDR1 KGHSH and CDR2 LQKENI. The CDR3 is 16 amino acids. V gave up 0 bases and J gave up 2 bases; unmatched junction bases: 3. CDR3 residues: CASSPPGTENTGELFF. In DNA, the CDR3 is TGTGCCAGCTCACCACCTGGGACAGAAAACACCGGGGAGCTGTTTTTT.

The rearrangement links TRBV6-5 to TRBJ1-1, with 8 bases that match TRBD1. V was pared by 6 bases and J by 5 bases, with 8 bases of the junction left unmatched. The CDR3 consists of 14 residues. CDR1 and CDR2 (germline): MNHEY, SVGAGI. The CDR3: CASSHHGQGTEAFF. CDR3 DNA sequence: TGTGCCAGCAGCCACCATGGACAGGGTACTGAAGCTTTCTTT.

The chain recombines TRBV7-8 with TRBJ2-7; D call uncertain. CDR3 length: 14 amino acids. The ends were cut back, 6 bases at V and 3 bases at J, with 15 bases in the middle. Germline assignment: CDR1 SGHVS and CDR2 FQNEAQ. CDR3 region: CASSQIQANYEQYF. The CDR3 DNA follows: TGTGCCAGCAGTCAGATTCAGGCGAACTACGAGCAGTACTTC.

The V and J genes are TRBV9 and TRBJ2-7; D gene ambiguous. V was shortened by 5 bases and J by 7 bases, with 10 bases between the two germline ends. CDR1 is SGDLS and CDR2 is YYNGEE in the germline V gene. This CDR3 region has 11 residues. CDR3 in amino acids: CASSAGGEQYF. CDR3 nucleotides: TGTGCCAGCAGTGCCGGTGGGGAGCAGTACTTC. Drawing the rest from reference TRBV9 and TRBJ2-7, the complete variable domain is DSGVTQTPKHLITATGQRVTLRCSPRSGDLSVYWYQQSLDQGLQFLIQYYNGEERAKGNILERFSAQQFPDLHSELNLSSLELGDSALYFCASSAGGEQYFGPGTRLTVT.

This chain connects TRBV28 to TRBJ2-1, with 9 bases identical to TRBD2. The V gene's germline CDR1 is MDHEN and CDR2 SYDVKM. J gave up 5 bases and V 8 bases, and 22 bases lay outside the gene matches. This CDR3 comprises 19 residues. CDR3 in amino acids: CASGGGFGSLAGRDNEQFF. CDR3 nucleotide sequence: TGTGCCAGCGGAGGGGGGTTCGGGAGCCTAGCGGGACGGGACAATGAGCAGTTCTTC.

The genes are TRBV30 and TRBJ2-5; a weak D match, TRBD2 (6 bases). The V gene lost 4 bases and the J gene lost 2 bases, with 14 bases spanning the gap. Germline V gene data show CDR1 as GTSNPN and CDR2 as SVGIG (reference sequence). The CDR3 runs to 14 residues. CDR3 in amino acids: CAWNSGTLQETQYF. DNA for the CDR3: TGTGCCTGGAACTCCGGGACTCTACAAGAGACCCAGTACTTC.

The rearrangement joins TRBV11-2 to TRBJ2-7, with TRBD2 matching over 9 bases. Germline values: CDR1 SGHAT, CDR2 FQNNGV. V lost 1 base and J lost 5; bases outside the gene matches: 6. The CDR3 totals 15 residues. CDR3 residues: CASSLVSGSYNEQYF. The CDR3 DNA sequence: TGTGCCAGCAGCTTAGTTAGCGGGAGTTACAACGAGCAGTACTTC.

This chain connects TRBV4-1 to TRBJ2-7, with a weak D call TRBD2 (6 bases). CDR1 and CDR2 (germline): MGHRA, YSYEKL. The CDR3 length is 13 residues. V was clipped by 8 bases and J by 0 bases, with 11 bases between them. The CDR3 nucleotides are TGCGCCAGCGGTACGGGAGACTCCTACGAGCAGTACTTC. Its protein product is CASGTGDSYEQYF.

The chain recombines TRBV6-4 with TRBJ2-1; D ambiguous. Trimming stripped 8 bases from V and 6 bases from J, with 8 bases between. Germline loops: CDR1 MRHNA, CDR2 SNTAGT. The CDR3 sequence is 11 residues long. CDR3 loop: CASGDSNEQFF. The CDR3 DNA is TGTGCCAGCGGGGATTCCAATGAGCAGTTCTTC.

The J gene is TRBJ2-3, the V gene TRBV11-2, with TRBD2 matching 7 bases. There are 14 residues in the CDR3. Germline CDR1 and CDR2: SGHAT and FQNNGV. The junction had 7 bases not matched to a gene; V was cut back by 9 bases and J by 1 base. CDR3 sequence reads: CASTSGARTDTQYF. CDR3 nucleotides: TGTGCCAGTACAAGCGGGGCTCGCACAGATACGCAGTATTTT.

V is TRBV6-6 and J is TRBJ2-1; D is possibly TRBD2 (6 bases). Germline V CDR1 and CDR2: MNHNY, SVGAGI (reference sequence). The CDR3 runs to 15 residues. Trimming took off 2 bases at V and 5 bases at J, with 13 bases between the two ends. CDR3 nucleotides: TGTGCCAGCAGTTACGCGAGGGAGGTGGACAATGAGCAGTTCTTC. Protein product: CASSYAREVDNEQFF.

CDR3 sequence: CASSPDAWAGELFF. As DNA, the CDR3 is TGCGCCAGCAGCCCAGACGCTTGGGCCGGGGAGCTGTTTTTT. V gene TRBV5-1 combines with J gene TRBJ2-2; no firm D call. The germline V and J ends were trimmed by 4 bases and 6 bases, with 13 bases remaining between them. The CDR3 runs to 14 residues. Germline V CDR1 and CDR2: SGHRS, YFSETQ.